The sequence of this T cell receptor (beta chain) was determined in a study of T cell repertoires in cytomegalovirus infection (dated by TCRdb to about 2019). In the study overall: The HLA type of each donor mattered for the analysis, because public TCR beta signatures pointed to carriage of CMV infection along with the matching HLA type.

Overall study results and their limits: Carriers of CMV infection plus the relevant HLA type were discriminated by the cumulative frequency of public TCR beta family members in the study cohort and in an independent roughly 400-donor cohort. In the ex vivo response, HLA-C-restricted CMV-specific TCR beta clonotypes were dominant, and in two of eight donors the single most frequent clonotype came from this HLA-C-restricted group.

The instrument given in TCRdb is Illumina HiSeq 1500. Using fastp at Q25 and MiXCR, TCRdb reprocessed the public reads and kept productive beta chains. Each entry merges the rows of one CDR3 protein and shows their most common DNA and genes. This sample has a few hundred thousand distinct CDR3 sequences in its table, and approximately 26% of those were observed once. About 13% of the sample lies in the top ten. Per the germline V gene (reference sequence), SEHNR is the CDR1 and FQNEAQ is the CDR2. Measured from the cysteine to the phenylalanine, the CDR3 is 16 residues long. Only the CDR3 portion is preserved as DNA: 48 bases, with reading frame beginning at the first base. V and J are trimmed by 1 base and 1 base, and the gene matches miss 6 bases of the junction. This clonotype was seen only a few times. Its antigen is still unknown. Base qualities are not recorded, but no much larger clone differs from it by a single base.

The rearranged chain carries TRBV7-9 and TRBJ2-7; 8 junctional bases match TRBD2. The origin of this receptor is a human donor in good health (CMV status not recorded). Some clones in this sample may be carry-over from other donors' samples. Sequencing was performed on PBMCs. The sequenced DNA is TGTGCCAGCAGCTTAGGTGGTAGCGGGGTTTCCTACGAGCAGTACTTC. Its translation reads: CASSLGGSGVSYEQYF.